This T cell receptor beta chain derives from a study of T cells in Graves' hyperthyroidism and ophthalmopathy. Amplification yielded TCR beta CDR3 regions, with RNA transcripts as the source. HTBI primers drove first-round RT-PCR of the TCR CDR3. TCRdb reprocessed the multiplex PCR reads via MiXCR and lists one record per CDR3 protein. This sample has about 380,000 distinct CDR3 sequences, with under 20% found just once. Germline V CDR1 and CDR2: MNHNS, SASEGT. The CDR3 runs 13 residues. Trimming took 4 bases from V and 5 from J, leaving 9 bases between them. A note on this clonotype: A much larger clone is a single base away; this may be a read error.

The receptor comes from a man aged 18 to 30 with Graves' ophthalmopathy. V usage is TRBV6-1 and J usage is TRBJ1-5; TRBD1 is a possible D gene (5 bases). What was sequenced was blood. The CDR3 reads CASSGWGDQPQHF. CDR3 bases: TGTGCCAGCAGTGGCTGGGGCGATCAGCCCCAGCATTTT.